This T cell receptor beta chain originates from a study of blood T cells in healthy people across ages. This clonotype came up once. Individuals who donated were healthy Caucasians from Russia aged 6 to 90. Researchers isolated at least 7 million PBMCs per sample. Total RNA amounts of at least 5 micrograms were extracted per sample. A second PCR, run for about 7 to 11 cycles, used a sample-barcoded 5' primer plus a J-beta primer mix. TCRdb re-called the 5' RACE reads with MiXCR, one entry per CDR3 protein. The table lists more than 1 million distinct CDR3 sequences, under 55% of them singletons. Sequenced sample: blood. This receptor was taken from a woman aged 60-75 years in good health.

The DNA for the CDR3 is TGTGCCAGCAGCAAAAAGGGAATCCGTCCCTACGAGCAGTACTTC. This sequence encodes CASSKKGIRPYEQYF. This chain uses TRBV21-1 with TRBJ2-7. TRBV21-1 is deemed a pseudogene. The CDR3 contains 15 residues.